This T cell receptor (beta chain) was captured by sequencing in a study of T cells and copy number aberrations in small-cell lung cancer. This clone was found a few times. After removal of 7 bases from V and 0 bases from J, the junction contained 4 bases not matched to a gene. Germline CDR1 is MNHEY and CDR2 is SVGAGI. The CDR3 runs to 14 residues. Method: immunoSEQ multiplex PCR; TCRdb's copy keeps in-frame clones and lacks some. Altogether around 6,200 clones are present, roughly 76% being singletons, with the ten largest covering 7% to 9.5%. Sequenced material: tumor tissue. V gene TRBV6-5 combines with J gene TRBJ2-7; 9 bases match TRBD1. This receptor was obtained from a man aged 45 to 65 with small cell lung cancer. In nucleotides, the CDR3 is TGTGCCAGCACCGCGACAGGGGGCTCCTACGAGCAGTACTTC. Its translation is CASTATGGSYEQYF.